This T cell receptor (beta chain) stems from a study of Graves' ophthalmopathy and Graves' hyperthyroidism (dated by TCRdb to the late 2010s). Looking at the study overall: Peripheral blood was collected at initial diagnosis, prior to any treatment. In total, 135 blood samples were TCR-sequenced: 43 ophthalmopathy, over 70 hyperthyroidism and 17 hyperthyroidism-to-ophthalmopathy patients. The independent validation cohort included about 19 hyperthyroidism patients plus 17 patients who later progressed from hyperthyroidism to ophthalmopathy. In a handful of hyperthyroidism patients, the T-cell repertoire of thyroid tissue was compared with the T-cell repertoire of blood. To explore V-J signatures that distinguish ophthalmopathy from hyperthyroidism, a discovery set of 95 to 100 patients was enrolled, made up of 43 with ophthalmopathy and 57 with stable hyperthyroidism. Following sample collection, hyperthyroidism patients were given methimazole at a starting dose of 30 mg daily, and ophthalmopathy patients were given high-dose intravenous methylprednisolone. The study used TCR beta repertoire signatures to distinguish Graves' ophthalmopathy from Graves' hyperthyroidism and to predict progression to ophthalmopathy.

For repertoire sequencing, TCR beta CDR3 regions were amplified from RNA transcripts. HTBI primers and the Qiagen OneStep RT-PCR kit were used in a first-round RT-PCR, which was followed by a second-round multiplex PCR, size selection and purification. Libraries were sequenced paired-end with 100 bp reads on an Illumina HiSeq2000. The authors' pipeline ran thus. Reads were processed with SOAPnuke, discarding reads with adapters, uncalled bases, mean Phred below 15, or no exact constant-primer or identifier match. High-quality paired reads were merged with COPE v1.2.5. Each unique nucleotide sequence was treated as a clonotype, and MiTCR v1.1 was used to align the clonotypes to the IMGT TRB V, D and J references. Only V-J combinations with frequency above 0.0001 were analysed, covering more than 99% of repertoires. For each V-J combination, a TCR clonal expansion and chaos score was defined as the ratio of F50 clonal expansion to chaos observed in the TCRdist matrix. Welch's t-statistics and random forest were used to reduce the features to 10 to 15 V-J combinations, which were then used as input to a naive Bayes classifier. Thyroid-blood repertoire similarity was quantified with the Morisita-Horn index. TCRdb reprocessed the public reads (quality trimming at Q25 with fastp, clone calling with MiXCR) and kept in-frame beta chains. Entries that share a CDR3 protein sequence are merged under the most common genes and DNA. The V and J calls follow TCRdb's processing rather than the paper's. Counted in this sample were 300,000 to 350,000 distinct CDR3 sequences; under 20% of them appeared once. Jointly, the top ten make up more than 9% of the sample.

CDR1 and CDR2 are read off the germline V gene as SGHDN and FVKESK. V loses 1 base of germline sequence and J loses 4 bases, and the interval between the two ends is 11 bases. Inclusive of the bounding cysteine and phenylalanine, the CDR3 is 15 residues long. The sequence is cut down to CDR3 DNA, 45 bases in frame from base 1. Ophthalmopathy patients were characterized by moderately to severely active disease, a Clinical Activity Score of at least 3, a NOSPECS grade of at least 4, and a disease duration under 3 months. Patients with other autoimmune diseases, uncontrolled infections, pregnancy or lactation were excluded. Clinical symptoms, serum thyroxine, TRAb, thyroid ultrasound and orbital computed tomography were used for diagnosis. Using Ficoll-Paque density gradient centrifugation, PBMCs were isolated from 8.5 to 10 ml of fresh peripheral blood. Total RNA was extracted with Trizol reagent and quality-checked on an Agilent 2100 Bioanalyzer.

The paper's findings and limits, for the study overall: In validation, the model predicted ophthalmopathy progression with over 60% sensitivity and around 72% specificity; some twelve predicted patients were CT-confirmed with GO in a median of about 6.1 months. Most expanded thyroid clonotypes with a frequency above 0.001 also appeared in blood, which suggests that blood repertoires may reflect the immune response in the thyroid. No statistical method was used to predetermine the sample size, and group allocation was not hidden from the investigators. Ophthalmopathy was separated from stable hyperthyroidism by the 13-signature model with roughly 90% sensitivity and around 81% specificity in cross-validation and with 80%/75% in the test set.

This clonotype has a count of ten or more. What antigen it recognizes has not been identified. Per-base qualities were not stored, and no clone one base away is much larger. The TCR was taken from an adult man with Graves' ophthalmopathy. The chain joins TRBV14 to TRBJ1-5; TRBD1 could be the D gene, as 5 bases match. Sequencing was carried out using peripheral blood. The nucleotide sequence reads TGTGCCAGCAGCCAAGCCGGGGCAGCGAATCAGCCCCAGCATTTT. Translated, this is CASSQAGAANQPQHF. Reference TRBV14 and TRBJ1-5 proteins supply the regions before and after the CDR3; the full variable domain is: EAGVTQFPSHSVIEKGQTVTLRCDPISGHDNLYWYRRVMGKEIKFLLHFVKESKQDESGMPNNRFLAERTGGTYSTLKVQPAELEDSGVYFCASSQAGAANQPQHFGDGTRLSIL.